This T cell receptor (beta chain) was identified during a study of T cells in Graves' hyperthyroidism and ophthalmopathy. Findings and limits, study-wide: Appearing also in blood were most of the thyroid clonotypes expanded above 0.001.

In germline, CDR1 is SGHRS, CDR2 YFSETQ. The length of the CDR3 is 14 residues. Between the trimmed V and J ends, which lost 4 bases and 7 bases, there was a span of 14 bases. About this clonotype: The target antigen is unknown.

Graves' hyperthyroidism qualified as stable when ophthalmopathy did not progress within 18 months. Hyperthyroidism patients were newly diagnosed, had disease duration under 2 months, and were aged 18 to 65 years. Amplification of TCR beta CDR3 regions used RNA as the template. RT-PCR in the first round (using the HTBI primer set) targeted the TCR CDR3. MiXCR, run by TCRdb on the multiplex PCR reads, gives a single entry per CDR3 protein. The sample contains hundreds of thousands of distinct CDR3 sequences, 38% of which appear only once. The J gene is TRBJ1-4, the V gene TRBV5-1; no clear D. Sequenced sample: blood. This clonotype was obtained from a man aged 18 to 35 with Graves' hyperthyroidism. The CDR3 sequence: CASSQGTSGEKLFF. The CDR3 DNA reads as TGCGCCAGCAGCCAAGGCACTAGCGGTGAAAAACTGTTTTTT.